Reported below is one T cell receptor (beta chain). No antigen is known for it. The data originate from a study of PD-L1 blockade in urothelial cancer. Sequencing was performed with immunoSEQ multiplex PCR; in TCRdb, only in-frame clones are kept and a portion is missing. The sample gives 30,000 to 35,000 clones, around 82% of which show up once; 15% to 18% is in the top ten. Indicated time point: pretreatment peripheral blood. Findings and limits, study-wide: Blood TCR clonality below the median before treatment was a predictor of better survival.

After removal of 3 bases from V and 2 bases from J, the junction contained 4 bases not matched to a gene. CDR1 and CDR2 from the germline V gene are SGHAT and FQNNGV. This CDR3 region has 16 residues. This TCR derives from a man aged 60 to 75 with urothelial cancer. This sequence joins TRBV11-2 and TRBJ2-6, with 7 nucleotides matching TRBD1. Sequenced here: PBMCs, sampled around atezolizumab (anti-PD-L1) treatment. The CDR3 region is CASSFYRGPGANVLTF. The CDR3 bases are TGTGCCAGCAGCTTCTACAGGGGACCTGGGGCCAACGTCCTGACTTTC.